A single sample gave rise to the 28 T cell receptor beta chains below, sequenced in a study of beta chain features in type 1 diabetes. The study reverse transcribed the entire isolated RNA, so it sequenced expressed TCRB transcripts. Libraries were prepared by immunoSEQ multiplex PCR; TCRdb keeps only in-frame clonotypes and omits some of them. Of 150,000 to 170,000 clones in the sample, about 8.5% are singletons; the top ten hold approximately 0.65%. The sequencing input was central memory CD4+ T cells from blood. These receptors were obtained from a man younger than 35 in good health.

The genes are TRBV27 and TRBJ2-7; TRBD1 matches at 8 bases. The CDR3 is 14 amino acids. The germline CDR1 and CDR2 sequences are MNHEY and SMNVEV (reference sequence). V lost 3 bases and J lost 4; bases outside the gene matches: 5. The CDR3 nucleotides are TGTGCCAGCAGTTTCTCCAGGGGGCCTTACGAGCAGTACTTC. Translation: CASSFSRGPYEQYF.

The J gene is TRBJ2-1, the V gene TRBV28; TRBD2 matches 9 bases. Trimming took 5 bases from V and 4 from J; bases not matched to a gene: 9. This CDR3 region has 16 residues. From germline, CDR1 is MDHEN and CDR2 SYDVKM. In nucleotides, the CDR3 is TGTGCCAGCAGTCCCCAGAAAGCGGGAGGTTACAATGAGCAGTTCTTC. Translating it yields CASSPQKAGGYNEQFF.

This clone was picked up a small number of times. The J gene is TRBJ2-3, the V gene TRBV5-1; the match to TRBD2 covers 13 bases. Unmatched junction bases numbered 8, after V lost 2 bases and J lost 5 bases. CDR1 is SGHRS, CDR2 YFSETQ, per germline. There are 17 residues in the CDR3. The CDR3 reads CASSLGLAGAGGDTQYF. CDR3 DNA: TGCGCCAGCAGCTTAGGACTAGCGGGGGCCGGGGGAGATACGCAGTATTTT.

This clone appeared a few times. The chain carries TRBV6-5 and TRBJ2-7; 8 positions agree with TRBD1. CDR3 length: 14 amino acids. Per the germline V gene, CDR1 is MNHEY and CDR2 is SVGAGI. After removal of 6 bases from V and 3 bases from J, the junction contained 7 bases not matched to a gene. CDR3 bases: TGTGCCAGCAGGTCAGGGGGCCTTCGCTACGAGCAGTACTTC. This translates into CASRSGGLRYEQYF.

This chain joins TRBV18 and TRBJ1-3; D is uncertain. CDR3 length: 13 amino acids. Per the germline V gene, CDR1 is KGHSH and CDR2 is LQKENI. Trimming removed 3 bases from V and 4 bases from J, with 7 bases in between. The CDR3 reads CASSPPQGNTIYF. CDR3 DNA sequence: TGTGCCAGCTCACCCCCCCAAGGAAACACCATATATTTT.

The gene calls are TRBV5-1 and TRBJ1-1; D is unresolved. Germline V CDR1 and CDR2: SGHRS, YFSETQ. This CDR3 contains 14 residues. Trimming stripped 0 bases from V and 0 bases from J, with 6 bases between. The CDR3: CASSLGAVNTEAFF. The CDR3 DNA follows: TGCGCCAGCAGCTTGGGGGCAGTGAACACTGAAGCTTTCTTT.

This chain links TRBV9 with TRBJ2-1; TRBD1 matches 7 bases. Trimming at V came to 0 bases and at J to 8 bases, leaving 11 bases not matched to a gene. CDR3 length equals 16 residues. Germline values: CDR1 SGDLS, CDR2 YYNGEE. The CDR3: CASSVDATIGGHEQFF. The CDR3, as DNA: TGTGCCAGCAGCGTAGACGCGACCATAGGGGGCCATGAGCAGTTCTTC. Full variable domain (missing parts from reference TRBV9 and TRBJ2-1): DSGVTQTPKHLITATGQRVTLRCSPRSGDLSVYWYQQSLDQGLQFLIQYYNGEERAKGNILERFSAQQFPDLHSELNLSSLELGDSALYFCASSVDATIGGHEQFFGPGTRLTVL.

The DNA of the CDR3 is TGTGCCAGCTCACCAGGGCAGGGACTAGCGGGGACCTACGAGCAGTACTTC. This codes for CASSPGQGLAGTYEQYF. The V and J genes are TRBV18 and TRBJ2-7, with 13 bases fitting TRBD2. Per the germline V gene, CDR1 is KGHSH and CDR2 is LQKENI. The V and J ends lost 2 bases and 2 bases, in that order; junction bases with no gene match: 6. The CDR3 length is 17 residues.

The table lists this clone with many counts. The rearrangement uses TRBV5-6 and TRBJ2-7; D perhaps matches TRBD1 (6 bases). The CDR3 is 13 residues long. Trimming stripped 7 bases from V and 3 bases from J, with 14 bases between. CDR1 and CDR2 from the germline V gene are SGHDT and YYEEEE. CDR3 bases: TGTGCCAGCTGCGATCAACAGGGCTACGAGCAGTACTTC. It codes for CASCDQQGYEQYF. Drawing the rest from reference TRBV5-6 and TRBJ2-7, the complete variable domain is DAGVTQSPTHLIKTRGQQVTLRCSPKSGHDTVSWYQQALGQGPQFIFQYYEEEERQRGNFPDRFSGHQFPNYSSELNVNALLLGDSALYLCASCDQQGYEQYFGPGTRLTVT.

The chain links TRBV5-1 to TRBJ1-4; 7 bases match TRBD1. V shed 5 bases, J shed 3 bases, and the junction held 7 bases outside the gene matches. Germline V gene lookup returns CDR1 SGHRS and CDR2 YFSETQ. CDR3 length: 15 amino acids. The CDR3 DNA follows: TGCGCCAGCAGGGGCGAGGGGGCGGCTAATGAAAAACTGTTTTTT. This translates into CASRGEGAANEKLFF.

This clone appeared many times. The V and J genes are TRBV2 and TRBJ2-3; no definite D call. The CDR3 is 11 residues long. In germline, CDR1 is SNHLY, CDR2 FYNNEI. Trimming shortened V by 7 bases and J by 6 bases, and 8 bases separated the two germline ends. The DNA of the CDR3 is TGTGCCAGCACAGGTCGGGATACGCAGTATTTT. Translating gives CASTGRDTQYF. The whole variable domain, filled in from reference TRBV2 and TRBJ2-3, reads EPEVTQTPSHQVTQMGQEVILRCVPISNHLYFYWYRQILGQKVEFLVSFYNNEISEKSEIFDDQFSVERPDGSNFTLKIRSTKLEDSAMYFCASTGRDTQYFGPGTRLTVL.

This clone has only a few counts. The genes are TRBV11-1 and TRBJ1-1; tentatively, D is TRBD1 (5 bases). CDR3 size: 12 residues. Germline V CDR1 and CDR2: SGHAT, FQDESV (reference sequence). The ends were cut back, 5 bases at V and 4 bases at J, with 8 bases in the middle. The CDR3 sequence: CASSLDSTEAFF. Here the CDR3 DNA reads TGTGCCAGCAGCCTAGACAGCACTGAAGCTTTCTTT.

This clone was seen ten or more times. The chain joins TRBV14 to TRBJ2-1; tentative D call: TRBD2 (6 bases). Germline values: CDR1 SGHDN, CDR2 FVKESK. The CDR3 runs 14 residues. Trimming pared 4 bases from V and 3 bases from J, leaving 10 bases between. The CDR3 loop is CASSPSALYNEQFF. In DNA form, the CDR3 reads TGTGCCAGCAGCCCTAGCGCCCTCTACAATGAGCAGTTCTTC.

This clone was picked up many times. The chain is built from TRBV30 and TRBJ2-1, with TRBD2 identical over 13 bases. V was pared by 3 bases and J by 1 base, with 9 bases of the junction left unmatched. Germline lookup yields CDR1 GTSNPN and CDR2 SVGIG (reference sequence). CDR3 length: 18 residues. In DNA, the CDR3 is TGTGCCTGGAGACACCCCCAGGGACTAGCGGGATCCTACAATGAGCAGTTCTTC. Protein sequence: CAWRHPQGLAGSYNEQFF.

Only a few counts were recorded for this clone. This sequence joins TRBV13 and TRBJ1-3, with unresolved D. Per the germline V gene, CDR1 is PRHDT and CDR2 is FYEKMQ (reference sequence). This CDR3 region has 15 residues. Trimming cost V 5 bases and J 0 bases, with 11 bases left between them. In DNA form, the CDR3 reads TGTGCCAGCAGCAGGACTTTACTCTCTGGAAACACCATATATTTT. Amino acids: CASSRTLLSGNTIYF.

This chain uses TRBV2 with TRBJ1-1, with 10 bases identical to TRBD1. The CDR3 runs 14 residues. The germline CDR1 and CDR2 sequences are SNHLY and FYNNEI. Losses at the gene ends were 8 bases for V and 7 bases for J; bases not matched to a gene: 10. Written as DNA, the CDR3 is TGTGCCAGCGCCAAGACAGGGGGCGCGATTGAAGCTTTCTTT. Translated: CASAKTGGAIEAFF.

The V gene is TRBV28, the J gene TRBJ2-7; no clear D gene. Germline V gene sequence: CDR1 MDHEN, CDR2 SYDVKM. Trimming shortened V by 8 bases and J by 0 bases, and 11 bases separated the two germline ends. CDR3 length equals 13 residues. Here the CDR3 reads CASLPGSSYEQYF. The CDR3 coding sequence is TGTGCCAGCCTTCCGGGTTCCTCCTACGAGCAGTACTTC. The full variable domain, rest sourced from reference TRBV28 and TRBJ2-7, is DVKVTQSSRYLVKRTGEKVFLECVQDMDHENMFWYRQDPGLGLRLIYFSYDVKMKEKGDIPEGYSVSREKKERFSLILESASTNQTSMYLCASLPGSSYEQYFGPGTRLTVT.

This clone was observed a handful of times. This rearrangement joins TRBV14 to TRBJ1-2, with 9 bases that match TRBD1. V lost 7 bases to trimming and J lost 7 bases; unmatched junction nucleotides: 7. CDR1 SGHDN and CDR2 FVKESK come from the germline V gene. The CDR3 consists of 13 residues. The CDR3 sequence is CASTKDRGLGYTF. DNA for the CDR3: TGTGCCAGCACCAAGGACAGGGGCCTTGGCTACACCTTC.

This clone has only a few counts. The chain joins TRBV5-1 to TRBJ1-1, with 9 bases that match TRBD1. CDR1 SGHRS and CDR2 YFSETQ come from the germline V gene. V shed 4 bases and J 6 bases; nucleotides not matched to a gene: 13. CDR3 length equals 16 residues. In DNA form, the CDR3 reads TGCGCCAGCAGCCCATCCGGGACAGGGCCGGGCCCTGAAGCTTTCTTT. It specifies CASSPSGTGPGPEAFF.

The chain couples TRBV7-2 to TRBJ1-6; tentative D call: TRBD1 (5 bases). Between the trimmed V and J ends, which lost 5 bases and 7 bases, there was a span of 15 bases. CDR1 and CDR2 (germline): SGHTA, FQGNSA. The CDR3 runs to 15 residues. CDR3 bases: TGTGCCAGCAGCGGGGGAGCAGGACTAAATTCACCCCTCCACTTT. This codes for CASSGGAGLNSPLHF.

This clone was seen ten or more times. V usage is TRBV11-2 and J usage is TRBJ2-7, with 10 bases that match TRBD1. Germline CDR1 reads SGHAT; CDR2 reads FQNNGV. This CDR3 comprises 16 residues. Unmatched junction bases numbered 9, after V lost 5 bases and J lost 2 bases. The CDR3 here is CASSRAMGQGTYEQYF. CDR3 nucleotide sequence: TGTGCCAGCAGCCGCGCTATGGGACAGGGGACCTACGAGCAGTACTTC.

The table lists this clone with a few counts. This rearrangement joins TRBV7-9 to TRBJ1-4; 8 bases fit TRBD1. The V and J ends lost 6 bases and 7 bases, in that order; junction bases with no gene match: 4. The CDR3 is 13 amino acids. Germline CDR1 is SEHNR and CDR2 is FQNEAQ (reference sequence). The CDR3 here is CASSRDRGEKLFF. The CDR3, as DNA: TGTGCCAGCAGTCGAGACAGGGGTGAAAAACTGTTTTTT.

The rearrangement links TRBV28 to TRBJ1-1; tentatively, D is TRBD1 (6 bases). CDR1 and CDR2 from the germline V gene are MDHEN and SYDVKM. Trimming pared 4 bases from V and 4 bases from J, leaving 10 bases between. The CDR3 is 13 amino acids. The CDR3 region is CASSSRGGTEAFF. The CDR3, as DNA: TGTGCCAGCAGTTCCAGGGGCGGCACTGAAGCTTTCTTT.

The chain joins TRBV4-3 to TRBJ2-6, with D possibly being TRBD1 (5 bases). Trimming took off 2 bases at V and 1 base at J, with 6 bases between the two ends. The CDR3 consists of 15 residues. Germline V gene sequence: CDR1 LGHNA, CDR2 YSLEER. CDR3 sequence (DNA): TGCGCCAGCAGCCAACAGGGTTCTGGGGCCAACGTCCTGACTTTC. Protein sequence: CASSQQGSGANVLTF.

The rearrangement joins TRBV9 to TRBJ1-1; 7 bases fit TRBD1. With 3 bases clipped from V and 3 bases from J, the junction kept 8 bases outside the gene matches. The CDR3 is 15 amino acids. In germline, CDR1 is SGDLS, CDR2 YYNGEE. CDR3 nucleotides: TGTGCCAGCAGCGGGGGGACAGACCAATACACTGAAGCTTTCTTT. It encodes CASSGGTDQYTEAFF.

The rearrangement links TRBV27 to TRBJ1-1, with 8 bases matching TRBD1. Germline loops: CDR1 MNHEY, CDR2 SMNVEV (reference sequence). Losses at the gene ends were 6 bases for V and 1 base for J; bases not matched to a gene: 4. This CDR3 has 14 amino acids. The CDR3 DNA is TGTGCCAGCAGATCGACAGGGGCGAACACTGAAGCTTTCTTT. This sequence encodes CASRSTGANTEAFF.

The chain combines TRBV10-3 with TRBJ1-6; 9 positions match TRBD1. The CDR3 length is 15 residues. CDR1 is ENHRY and CDR2 is SYGVKD in the germline V gene. Trimming at V came to 4 bases and at J to 10 bases, leaving 8 bases not matched to a gene. The CDR3 nucleotides are TGTGCCATCAGTGCCCGGGACAGGGATGGCTCACCCCTCCACTTT. This encodes CAISARDRDGSPLHF.

This clone was counted at least ten times. V gene TRBV29-1 combines with J gene TRBJ2-7; D may be TRBD2 (6 bases). Looked up from germline, CDR1 is SQVTM and CDR2 is ANQGSEA. V was pared by 7 bases and J by 12 bases, with 19 bases between. This CDR3 region has 11 residues. CDR3 sequence (DNA): TGCAGCGGTGGCGACCGGGGGATTCGGTACTTC. Its translation is CSGGDRGIRYF.